What follows are 7 T cell receptor beta chains derived from one specimen sequenced in a study of CD8 T cells in Susac syndrome. Reverse transcription used roughly 0.5 to 1 ug RNA and random hexamers. From the immunoSEQ multiplex PCR reads, TCRdb called clonotypes with MiXCR, one entry per CDR3 protein. The sample carries roughly 190,000 distinct CDR3 sequences, approximately 96% recorded once. Input material: CD4+ T cells from PBMCs. These receptors all stem from a human donor with Susac syndrome.

The rearrangement joins TRBV29-1 to TRBJ1-1, with no clear D. The CDR3 is 11 amino acids. V was pared by 0 bases and J by 8 bases, with 7 bases between. The V gene's germline CDR1 is SQVTM and CDR2 ANQGSEA. The chain's CDR3 is CSVEDGEEAFF. DNA for the CDR3: TGCAGCGTTGAAGACGGAGAGGAAGCTTTCTTT.

The J gene is TRBJ2-7, the V gene TRBV20-1; 9 nucleotides line up with TRBD1. Germline V gene data show CDR1 as DFQATT and CDR2 as SNEGSKA (reference sequence). The junction had 6 bases not matched to a gene; V was cut back by 7 bases and J by 2 bases. CDR3 length equals 13 residues. CDR3 protein: CSVDGQGTYEQYF. For the CDR3, the DNA is TGCAGTGTCGATGGACAGGGGACCTACGAGCAGTACTTC.

The V and J genes are TRBV5-1 and TRBJ2-5; 10 nucleotides match TRBD1. Germline V CDR1 and CDR2: SGHRS, YFSETQ. The CDR3 covers 13 residues. The J segment lost 5 bases and the V segment lost 4 bases, leaving 2 bases of the junction unmatched. This CDR3 reads CASSGQGVETQYF. The CDR3 coding sequence is TGCGCCAGCAGCGGACAGGGGGTGGAGACCCAGTACTTC. Drawing the rest from reference TRBV5-1 and TRBJ2-5, the complete variable domain is KAGVTQTPRYLIKTRGQQVTLSCSPISGHRSVSWYQQTPGQGLQFLFEYFSETQRNKGNFPGRFSGRQFSNSRSEMNVSTLELGDSALYLCASSGQGVETQYFGPGTRLLVL.

The J gene is TRBJ2-7, the V gene TRBV2; D is ambiguous. The CDR3 covers 12 residues. The V and J ends lost 1 base and 2 bases respectively, with 3 bases between them. The V gene's germline CDR1 is SNHLY and CDR2 FYNNEI. The CDR3: CASSEGAYEQYF. The CDR3 DNA reads TGTGCCAGCAGTGAAGGGGCCTACGAGCAGTACTTC.

This clonotype appeared once. The CDR3 is CASNPRGDTEAFF. The CDR3 nucleotides read TGTGCCAGCAACCCCCGGGGCGACACTGAAGCTTTCTTT. This rearrangement joins TRBV12-3 or TRBV12-4 to TRBJ1-1; possibly TRBD1 for D (5 bases). This CDR3 spans 13 amino acids. The V and J ends lost 7 bases and 3 bases respectively, with 12 bases between them.

CDR3 nucleotides: TGCAGTGCCTTTCTAGCGGGGGGATCCTACAATGAGCAGTTCTTC. Protein product: CSAFLAGGSYNEQFF. The chain couples TRBV20-1 to TRBJ2-1; 11 nucleotides match TRBD2. The J segment lost 1 base and the V segment lost 6 bases, leaving 5 bases of the junction unmatched. The CDR3 sequence is 15 residues long. Germline lookup yields CDR1 DFQATT and CDR2 SNEGSKA (reference sequence).

The J gene is TRBJ2-7, the V gene TRBV28; D might be TRBD1 or TRBD2, each matching 6 bases. There are 14 residues in the CDR3. CDR1 is MDHEN and CDR2 is SYDVKM in the germline V gene. V lost 5 bases to trimming and J lost 7 bases, with 18 bases between them. The CDR3 sequence: CASSLGGRDLEQYF. The CDR3 nucleotides are TGTGCCAGCAGTCTCGGGGGCCGTGATCTTGAGCAGTACTTC.